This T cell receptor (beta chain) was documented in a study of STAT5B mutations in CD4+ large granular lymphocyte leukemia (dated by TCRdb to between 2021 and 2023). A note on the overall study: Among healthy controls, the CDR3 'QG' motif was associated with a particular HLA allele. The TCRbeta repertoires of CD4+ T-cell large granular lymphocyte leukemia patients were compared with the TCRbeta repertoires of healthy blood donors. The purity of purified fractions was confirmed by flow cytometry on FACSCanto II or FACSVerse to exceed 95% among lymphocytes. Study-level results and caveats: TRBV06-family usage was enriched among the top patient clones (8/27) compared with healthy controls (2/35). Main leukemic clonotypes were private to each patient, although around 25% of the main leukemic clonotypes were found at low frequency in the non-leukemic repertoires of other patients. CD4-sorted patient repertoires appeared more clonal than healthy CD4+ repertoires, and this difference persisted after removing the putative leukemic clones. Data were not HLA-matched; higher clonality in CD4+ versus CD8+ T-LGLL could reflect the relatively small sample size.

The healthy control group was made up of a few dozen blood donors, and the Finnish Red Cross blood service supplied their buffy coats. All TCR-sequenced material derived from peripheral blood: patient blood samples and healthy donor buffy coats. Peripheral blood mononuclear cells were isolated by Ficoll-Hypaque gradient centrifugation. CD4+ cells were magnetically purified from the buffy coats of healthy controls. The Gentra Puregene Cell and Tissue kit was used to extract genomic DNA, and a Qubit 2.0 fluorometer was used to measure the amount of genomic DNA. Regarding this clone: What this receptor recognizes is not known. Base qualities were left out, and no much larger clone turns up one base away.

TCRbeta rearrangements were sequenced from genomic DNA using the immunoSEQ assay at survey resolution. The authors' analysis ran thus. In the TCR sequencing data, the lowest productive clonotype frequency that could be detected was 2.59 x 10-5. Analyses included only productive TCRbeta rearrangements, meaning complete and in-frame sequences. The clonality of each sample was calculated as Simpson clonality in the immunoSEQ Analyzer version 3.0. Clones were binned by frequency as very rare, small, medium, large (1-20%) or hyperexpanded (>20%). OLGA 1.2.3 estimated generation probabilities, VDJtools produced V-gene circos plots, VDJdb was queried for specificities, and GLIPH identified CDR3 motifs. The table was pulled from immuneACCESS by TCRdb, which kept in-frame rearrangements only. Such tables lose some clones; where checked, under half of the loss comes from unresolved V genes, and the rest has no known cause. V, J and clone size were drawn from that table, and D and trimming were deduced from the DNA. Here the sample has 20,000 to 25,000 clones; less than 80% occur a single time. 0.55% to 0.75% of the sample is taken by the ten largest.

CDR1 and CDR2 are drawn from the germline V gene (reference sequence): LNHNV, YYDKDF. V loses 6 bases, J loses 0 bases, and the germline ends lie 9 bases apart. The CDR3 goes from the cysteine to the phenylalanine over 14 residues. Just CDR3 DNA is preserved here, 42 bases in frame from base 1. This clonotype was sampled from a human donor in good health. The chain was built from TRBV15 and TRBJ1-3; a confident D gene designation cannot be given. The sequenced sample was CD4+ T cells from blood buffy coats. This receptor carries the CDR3 CATRNLRSGNTIYF. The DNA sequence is TGTGCCACCAGAAACCTCCGCTCTGGAAACACCATATATTTT.